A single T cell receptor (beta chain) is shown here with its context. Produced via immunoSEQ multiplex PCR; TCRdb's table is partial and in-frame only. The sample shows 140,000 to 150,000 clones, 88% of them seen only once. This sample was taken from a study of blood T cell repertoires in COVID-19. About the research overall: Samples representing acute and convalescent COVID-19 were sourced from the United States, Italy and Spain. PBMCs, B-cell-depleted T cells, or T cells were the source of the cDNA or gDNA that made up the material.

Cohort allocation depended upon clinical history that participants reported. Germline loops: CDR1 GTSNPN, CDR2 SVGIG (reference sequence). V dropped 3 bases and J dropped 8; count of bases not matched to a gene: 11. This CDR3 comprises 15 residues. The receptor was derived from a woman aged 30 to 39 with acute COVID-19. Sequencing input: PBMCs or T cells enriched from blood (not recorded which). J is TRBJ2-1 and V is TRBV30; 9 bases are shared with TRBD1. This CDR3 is CAWRRGTGSLDEQFF. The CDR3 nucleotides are TGTGCCTGGAGGAGGGGGACAGGGAGTTTAGATGAGCAGTTCTTC. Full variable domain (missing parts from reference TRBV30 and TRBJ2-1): SQTIHQWPATLVQPVGSPLSLECTVEGTSNPNLYWYRQAAGRGLQLLFYSVGIGQISSEVPQNLSASRPQDRQFILSSKKLLLSDSGFYLCAWRRGTGSLDEQFFGPGTRLTVL.